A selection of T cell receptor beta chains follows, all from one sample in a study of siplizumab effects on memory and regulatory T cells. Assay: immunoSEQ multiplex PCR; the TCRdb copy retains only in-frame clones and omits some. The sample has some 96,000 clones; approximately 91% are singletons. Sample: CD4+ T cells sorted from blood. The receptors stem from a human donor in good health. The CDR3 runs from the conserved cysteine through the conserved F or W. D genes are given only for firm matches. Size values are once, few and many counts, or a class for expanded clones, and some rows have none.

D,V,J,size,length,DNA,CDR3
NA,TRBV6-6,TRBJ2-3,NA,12,TGTGCCAGCAGCCACAGTAGGGATACGCAGTATTTT,CASSHSRDTQYF
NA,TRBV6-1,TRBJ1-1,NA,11,TGTGCCAGCAGTGAATATAACAGGGCTTTCTTT,CASSEYNRAFF
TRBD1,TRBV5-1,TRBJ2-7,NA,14,TGCGCCAGCAGCCCGGACAGGGCAACCTACGAGCAGTACTTC,CASSPDRATYEQYF
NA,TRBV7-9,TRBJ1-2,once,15,TGTGCCAGCAGCTTAGGACAGGCTCCTAACTATGGCTACACCTTC,CASSLGQAPNYGYTF
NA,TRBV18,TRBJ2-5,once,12,TGTGCCAGCTCAAATATGGGAGAGACCCAGTACTTC,CASSNMGETQYF
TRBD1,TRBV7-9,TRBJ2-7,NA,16,TGTGCCAGCAGCCACCCTGTACAGGGGAAAGAGGGCGAGCAGTACTTC,CASSHPVQGKEGEQYF
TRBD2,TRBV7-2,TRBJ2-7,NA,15,TGTGCCAGCAGCCCCACTAGCGGGGGGTACTACGAGCAGTACTTC,CASSPTSGGYYEQYF
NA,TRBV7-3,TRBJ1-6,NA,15,TGTGCCAGCAGCTTACTAGGACAAGACTATTCACCCCTCCACTTT,CASSLLGQDYSPLHF
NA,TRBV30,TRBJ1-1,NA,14,TGTGCCTCTCCAGGGCCTAAAGACAACACTGAAGCTTTCTTT,CASPGPKDNTEAFF
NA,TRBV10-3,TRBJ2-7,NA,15,TGTGCCATCAGTGCTGGGGGGGGCCCTTCCTACGAGCAGTACTTC,CAISAGGGPSYEQYF
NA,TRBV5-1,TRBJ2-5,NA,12,TGCGCCAGCAAGACTGTTCAAGAGACCCAGTACTTC,CASKTVQETQYF
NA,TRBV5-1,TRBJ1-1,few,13,TGCGCCAGCAGCCACACGACGGAGACTGAAGCTTTCTTT,CASSHTTETEAFF
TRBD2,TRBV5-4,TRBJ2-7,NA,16,TGTGCCAGCAGCCCGGGGGGGGACGGGCGCTCCTACGAGCAGTACTTC,CASSPGGDGRSYEQYF
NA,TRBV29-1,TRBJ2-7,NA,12,TGCAGCGTTGAAGACGGTTCCTACGAGCAGTACTTC,CSVEDGSYEQYF
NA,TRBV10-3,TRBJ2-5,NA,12,TGTGCCATCGGGGGCGTCCAAGAGACCCAGTACTTC,CAIGGVQETQYF
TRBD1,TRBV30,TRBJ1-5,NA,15,TGTGCCTGGAGTGTACAGGGGATCAGCAATCAGCCCCAGCATTTT,CAWSVQGISNQPQHF
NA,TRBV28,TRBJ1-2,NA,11,TGTGCCAGCAGTTTAGGAGGGGGCTACACCTTC,CASSLGGGYTF
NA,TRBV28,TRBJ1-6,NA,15,TGTGCCAGCCTTTACGGGACCGGGTCGGGTTCACCCCTCCACTTT,CASLYGTGSGSPLHF
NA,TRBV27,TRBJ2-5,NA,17,TGTGCCAGCAGTTCCGGAGGGGCAGGCTTCTACCAAGAGACCCAGTACTTC,CASSSGGAGFYQETQYF
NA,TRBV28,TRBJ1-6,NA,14,TGTGCCAGCAGCTTGACAGGAGCTAATTCACCCCTCCACTTT,CASSLTGANSPLHF